These 5 T cell receptor beta chains were all obtained from the same sample, sequenced in a study of blood T cells in healthy people across ages. Alongside a J-beta primer mix, a sample-barcoded 5' primer served in a second PCR lasting roughly 6 to 11 cycles. TCRdb reprocessed the 5' RACE reads via MiXCR and lists one record per CDR3 protein. Of 850,000 to 950,000 distinct CDR3 sequences listed, 25% to 30% are singletons. Sequenced: blood. Receptors originate from a woman over 75 in good health.

This clonotype was counted only a few times. The rearrangement joins TRBV3-1 to TRBJ1-4, with D perhaps TRBD1 (6 bases). V was clipped by 1 base and J by 7 bases, with 13 bases between them. Germline assignment: CDR1 LGHDT and CDR2 YNNKEL (reference sequence). CDR3 length: 15 residues. CDR3 coding DNA: TGTGCCAGCAGCCAAGGAACAGGGTGGAGTGAAAAACTGTTTTTT. Its protein product is CASSQGTGWSEKLFF.

This chain links TRBV12-3 or TRBV12-4 with TRBJ2-3, with TRBD2 matching over 11 bases. J lost 4 bases, V lost 5 bases, and 8 bases had no gene match. The CDR3 runs 16 residues. CDR3 in amino acids: CASSPYSGGASDTQYF. In DNA form, the CDR3 reads TGTGCCAGCAGTCCCTATAGCGGGGGGGCCTCAGATACGCAGTATTTT.

This chain connects TRBV18 to TRBJ2-5, with D possibly matching TRBD1 (6 bases). There are 14 residues in the CDR3. Germline CDR1 reads KGHSH; CDR2 reads LQKENI. V was trimmed by 4 bases and J by 11 bases, leaving 20 bases between them. CDR3 residues: CASSLQGATKEQYF. Here the CDR3 DNA reads TGTGCCAGCTCACTACAGGGAGCTACTAAGGAGCAGTACTTC.

Concerning this clonotype: This sequence may be a read error, since a much larger clone differs from it by one base. The chain uses TRBV7-2 and TRBJ2-3; 14 bases map to TRBD2. V dropped 4 bases and J dropped 5; count of bases not matched to a gene: 11. The CDR3 length is 18 residues. CDR1 is SGHTA and CDR2 is FQGNSA in the germline V gene. The CDR3 here is CASSSTSGGAKLIDTQYF. CDR3 DNA sequence: TGTGCCAGCAGCTCGACTAGCGGGGGGGCCAAGTTAATAGATACGCAGTATTTT.

At least ten counts were recorded for this clonotype. This chain uses TRBV2 with TRBJ2-5; a weak D match, TRBD2 (6 bases). The CDR3 consists of 17 residues. V gave up 2 bases and J gave up 6 bases, with 22 bases separating them. CDR1 SNHLY and CDR2 FYNNEI come from the germline V gene. DNA for the CDR3: TGTGCCAGCAGTGAAAGCTTTCGACACAGGAGGGGTCAGACCCAGTACTTC. Its protein product is CASSESFRHRRGQTQYF.